This entry lists 20 T cell receptor beta chains sequenced from one sample in a study of shared clonotypes between healthy human individuals. Only in-frame clones appear in the TCRdb table, and some are missing; sequencing was by immunoSEQ multiplex PCR. The data show a few million clones, approximately 94% seen once. The specimen sequenced was naive CD4+ T cells sorted from blood. The subset: CD45RA+ positively selected. These receptors all stem from a man between 18 and 35 years old in good health.

With regard to this clone: Additional DNA sequences in this sample encode the identical CDR3. This chain uses TRBV10-3 with TRBJ1-5; a possible D gene is TRBD1 (5 bases). This CDR3 region has 15 residues. Between the trimmed V and J ends, which lost 0 bases and 2 bases, there was a span of 8 bases. Germline CDR1 is ENHRY and CDR2 is SYGVKD. The CDR3 DNA follows: TGTGCCATCAGTGAGTCGGGAGGGGGCAATCAGCCCCAGCATTTT. It encodes CAISESGGGNQPQHF.

The chain recombines TRBV30 with TRBJ2-5; 7 bases line up with TRBD1. Germline loops: CDR1 GTSNPN, CDR2 SVGIG (reference sequence). There are 13 residues in the CDR3. V dropped 7 bases and J dropped 5; count of bases not matched to a gene: 10. CDR3: CASLGRGLETQYF. CDR3 nucleotides: TGTGCCTCATTGGGCAGGGGGTTGGAGACCCAGTACTTC.

Worth noting for this clone: This same CDR3 is encoded by further DNA sequences in the sample. The chain recombines TRBV7-2 with TRBJ2-7, with TRBD2 matching 7 bases. The CDR3 contains 15 residues. Losses at the gene ends were 0 bases for V and 1 base for J; bases not matched to a gene: 3. Germline assignment: CDR1 SGHTA and CDR2 FQGNSA. The CDR3 reads CASSLAAGVSYEQYF. The CDR3 DNA is TGTGCCAGCAGCTTAGCTGCGGGAGTTTCCTACGAGCAGTACTTC.

This clone was seen once. A much more abundant neighbour one base away suggests this may be a read error. CDR3 DNA: TGTGCCAGCAGCTTCCAGGAGACCCAGTACTTC. This codes for CASSFQETQYF. This chain uses TRBV11-1 with TRBJ2-5; D unresolved. From germline, CDR1 is SGHAT and CDR2 FQDESV (reference sequence). This CDR3 is built from 11 residues. Trimming took off 3 bases at V and 5 bases at J, with 4 bases between the two ends.

This chain joins TRBV7-9 and TRBJ2-3; TRBD2 might be the D (6 bases). The CDR3 is made up of 16 amino acids. Trimming took off 1 base at V and 2 bases at J, with 13 bases between the two ends. CDR1 and CDR2 (germline): SEHNR, FQNEAQ (reference sequence). The CDR3 loop is CASSLDPGGITDTQYF. The CDR3 DNA follows: TGTGCCAGCAGCTTAGACCCCGGAGGGATCACAGATACGCAGTATTTT.

This clone occurred a few times. The chain combines TRBV6-1 with TRBJ2-3; 14 nucleotides align to TRBD2. Trimming at V came to 4 bases and at J to 5 bases, leaving 8 bases not matched to a gene. Germline loops: CDR1 MNHNS, CDR2 SASEGT. The CDR3 runs 17 residues. The chain's CDR3 is CASSARTSGGRIDTQYF. CDR3 nucleotides: TGTGCCAGCAGTGCGCGGACTAGCGGGGGGAGAATAGATACGCAGTATTTT.

The chain carries TRBV6-5 and TRBJ2-5, with 7 nucleotides matching TRBD2. Losses at the gene ends were 6 bases for V and 1 base for J; bases not matched to a gene: 5. Looked up from germline, CDR1 is MNHEY and CDR2 is SVGAGI. This CDR3 contains 14 residues. The CDR3 nucleotides are TGTGCCAGCAGCCGCGGGGGTCTCCAAGAGACCCAGTACTTC. Encoded protein: CASSRGGLQETQYF.

The genes are TRBV9 and TRBJ2-3; no clear D. The CDR3 is 14 residues long. Germline loops: CDR1 SGDLS, CDR2 YYNGEE. V gave up 7 bases and J gave up 1 base, with 13 bases separating them. The CDR3 spells CASDRDGRTDTQYF. DNA of the CDR3: TGTGCCAGCGACCGTGATGGCCGCACAGATACGCAGTATTTT.

This chain joins TRBV15 and TRBJ2-3; 7 nucleotides match TRBD2. This CDR3 is built from 15 residues. Trimming at V came to 1 base and at J to 6 bases, leaving 7 bases not matched to a gene. Germline V gene sequence: CDR1 LNHNV, CDR2 YYDKDF (reference sequence). In DNA form, the CDR3 reads TGTGCCACCAGCAGAGCGGGACTAAGTCCTGATACGCAGTATTTT. Translation: CATSRAGLSPDTQYF.

The chain is built from TRBV4-1 and TRBJ2-5, with D hard to call. V was cut by 0 bases and J by 5 bases, with 10 bases left in between. The CDR3 covers 14 residues. Looked up from germline, CDR1 is MGHRA and CDR2 is YSYEKL. DNA for the CDR3: TGCGCCAGCAGCCAAGACACTCTTACCGAGACCCAGTACTTC. Its protein is CASSQDTLTETQYF.

This chain links TRBV11-3 with TRBJ2-2, with 7 bases aligning to TRBD2. The CDR3 has 16 amino acids. The V and J ends lost 1 base and 0 bases, in that order; junction bases with no gene match: 2. CDR1 and CDR2 from the germline V gene are SGHNT and YENEEA. The CDR3 loop reads CASSLGLAANTGELFF. The CDR3 bases are TGTGCCAGCAGCTTAGGACTAGCAGCGAACACCGGGGAGCTGTTTTTT.

This clone was detected only once. This chain connects TRBV18 to TRBJ1-2, with TRBD1 identical over 7 bases. The length of the CDR3 is 16 residues. Germline CDR1 reads KGHSH; CDR2 reads LQKENI. After removal of 2 bases from V and 2 bases from J, the junction contained 8 bases not matched to a gene. In DNA, the CDR3 is TGTGCCAGCTCACCATTTGGCGACAGGGTAAACTATGGCTACACCTTC. Its protein is CASSPFGDRVNYGYTF.

The gene calls are TRBV21-1 and TRBJ2-3; the table gives TRBD2 as D, unverified against the DNA. TRBV21-1 is given as a pseudogene. The CDR3 is made up of 14 amino acids. The CDR3 DNA reads as TGTGCCAGCAGCAAAGTGAGGGCCCGGGGGACGCAGTATTTT. It encodes CASSKVRARGTQYF.

V gene TRBV9 combines with J gene TRBJ2-3, with no clear D. The CDR3 is made up of 14 amino acids. The germline gives CDR1 SGDLS, CDR2 YYNGEE. Trimming took off 0 bases at V and 2 bases at J, with 7 bases between the two ends. This CDR3 is CASSVATYTDTQYF. CDR3 DNA sequence: TGTGCCAGCAGCGTAGCTACTTACACAGATACGCAGTATTTT.

This chain links TRBV21-1 with TRBJ2-7; whether TRBD2, the table's D call, matches the DNA was not checked. TRBV21-1 is a pseudogene locus. The CDR3 extends over 16 amino acids. For the CDR3, the DNA is TGTGCCAGCAGCAAAATCCTAGAGCGGTGGATCTACGAGCAGTACTTC. Amino acids: CASSKILERWIYEQYF.

This chain connects TRBV30 to TRBJ1-3; 7 nucleotides agree with TRBD1. V lost 2 bases to trimming and J lost 4 bases; unmatched junction nucleotides: 8. This CDR3 is 15 amino acids long. In germline, CDR1 is GTSNPN, CDR2 SVGIG (reference sequence). This chain's CDR3 is CAWSPNTGAGNTIYF. The CDR3 DNA is TGTGCCTGGAGTCCAAACACAGGGGCGGGAAACACCATATATTTT.

V is TRBV5-4 and J is TRBJ1-4, with 7 nucleotides matching TRBD1. CDR3 length: 16 residues. V shed 4 bases and J 3 bases; nucleotides not matched to a gene: 9. CDR1 is SGHNT and CDR2 is YYREEE in the germline V gene (reference sequence). CDR3 sequence: CASSIGGGGANEKLFF. The CDR3 bases are TGTGCCAGCAGCATAGGAGGGGGCGGAGCTAATGAAAAACTGTTTTTT.

As regards this clone: Other nucleotide sequences in the sample specify the same CDR3. This chain uses TRBV9 with TRBJ2-5, with D unresolved. Germline V gives CDR1 SGDLS, CDR2 YYNGEE. The CDR3 consists of 13 residues. V was cut by 0 bases and J by 2 bases, with 5 bases left in between. The CDR3 is CASSVGAQETQYF. Here the CDR3 DNA reads TGTGCCAGCAGCGTAGGTGCTCAAGAGACCCAGTACTTC. Drawing the rest from reference TRBV9 and TRBJ2-5, the complete variable domain is DSGVTQTPKHLITATGQRVTLRCSPRSGDLSVYWYQQSLDQGLQFLIQYYNGEERAKGNILERFSAQQFPDLHSELNLSSLELGDSALYFCASSVGAQETQYFGPGTRLLVL.

In this sample, this clone turned up once. The rearrangement links TRBV19 to TRBJ1-4; the D is unclear. CDR1 and CDR2 from the germline V gene are LNHDA and SQIVND (reference sequence). The CDR3 is 18 residues long. Trimming stripped 1 base from V and 0 bases from J, with 15 bases between. The DNA for the CDR3 is TGTGCCAGTAGTATAGTCCCCTCCGGGGTGGCAACTAATGAAAAACTGTTTTTT. This gives the protein CASSIVPSGVATNEKLFF. The variable domain in full, with the rest retrieved from reference TRBV19 and TRBJ1-4, is DGGITQSPKYLFRKEGQNVTLSCEQNLNHDAMYWYRQDPGQGLRLIYYSQIVNDFQKGDIAEGYSVSREKKESFPLTVTSAQKNPTAFYLCASSIVPSGVATNEKLFFGSGTQLSVL.

The chain employs TRBV9 and TRBJ2-2; possible D gene TRBD1, 6 bases. Germline V gene lookup returns CDR1 SGDLS and CDR2 YYNGEE. The ends were cut back, 4 bases at V and 2 bases at J, with 12 bases in the middle. CDR3 length equals 15 residues. The CDR3 protein is CASSPAGANTGELFF. CDR3 nucleotides: TGTGCCAGCAGCCCAGCAGGGGCCAACACCGGGGAGCTGTTTTTT. Full variable domain (outside the CDR3, taken from reference TRBV9 and TRBJ2-2): DSGVTQTPKHLITATGQRVTLRCSPRSGDLSVYWYQQSLDQGLQFLIQYYNGEERAKGNILERFSAQQFPDLHSELNLSSLELGDSALYFCASSPAGANTGELFFGEGSRLTVL.